The source of this T cell receptor beta chain is a study of blood T cells in healthy people across ages. Whole-study results and caveats: Underestimates were what the diversity estimates from one million T cells were considered to be. With age, beta diversity per million T cells declined roughly linearly, significantly by 40.

On this clonotype: Its antigen is unknown.

The V end lost 5 bases, the J end lost 1 base, and 12 bases lay between the germline ends. This CDR3 has 14 residues. Germline-derived CDR1 and CDR2 are SGHRS and YFSETQ. Primed by a sample-barcoded 5' primer and a J-beta primer mix, a second PCR proceeded for roughly 7 to 11 cycles. TCRdb re-called the 5' RACE reads through MiXCR, storing one row per CDR3 protein. The table includes fewer than 1,000,000 distinct CDR3 sequences, about 42% detected once. Investigators took roughly 9.5 milliliters of peripheral blood from every donor. The origin of this receptor is a man in his 60s in good health. Sequencing used blood. The rearrangement links TRBV5-1 to TRBJ2-5, with D maybe TRBD1 (6 bases). The DNA for the CDR3 is TGCGCCAGCAGGGGGACAAATCTCCAAGAGACCCAGTACTTC. Protein product: CASRGTNLQETQYF.